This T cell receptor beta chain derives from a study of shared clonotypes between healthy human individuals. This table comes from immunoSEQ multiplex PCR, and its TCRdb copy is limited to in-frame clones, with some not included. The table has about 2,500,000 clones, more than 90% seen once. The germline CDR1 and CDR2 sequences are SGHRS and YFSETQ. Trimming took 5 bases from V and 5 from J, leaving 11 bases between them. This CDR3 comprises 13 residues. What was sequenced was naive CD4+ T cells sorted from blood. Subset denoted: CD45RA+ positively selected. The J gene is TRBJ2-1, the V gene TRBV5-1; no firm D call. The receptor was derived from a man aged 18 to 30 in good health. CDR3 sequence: CASRLRVDNEQFF. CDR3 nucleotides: TGCGCCAGCAGACTTAGGGTCGACAATGAGCAGTTCTTC.